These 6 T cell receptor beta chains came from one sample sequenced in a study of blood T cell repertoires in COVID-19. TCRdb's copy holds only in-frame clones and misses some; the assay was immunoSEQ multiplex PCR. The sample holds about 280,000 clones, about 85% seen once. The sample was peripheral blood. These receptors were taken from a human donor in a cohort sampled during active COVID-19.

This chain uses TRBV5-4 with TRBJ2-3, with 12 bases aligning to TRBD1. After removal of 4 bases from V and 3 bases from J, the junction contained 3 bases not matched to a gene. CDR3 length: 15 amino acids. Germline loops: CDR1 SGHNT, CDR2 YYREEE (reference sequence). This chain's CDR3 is CASSGDRGRTDTQYF. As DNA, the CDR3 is TGTGCCAGCAGCGGGGACAGGGGGCGTACAGATACGCAGTATTTT.

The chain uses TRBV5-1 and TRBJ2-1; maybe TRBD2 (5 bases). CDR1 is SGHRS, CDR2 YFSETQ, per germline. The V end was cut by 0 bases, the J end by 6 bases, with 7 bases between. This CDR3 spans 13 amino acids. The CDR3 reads CASSLGGSNEQFF. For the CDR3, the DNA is TGCGCCAGCAGCTTGGGCGGGTCCAATGAGCAGTTCTTC.

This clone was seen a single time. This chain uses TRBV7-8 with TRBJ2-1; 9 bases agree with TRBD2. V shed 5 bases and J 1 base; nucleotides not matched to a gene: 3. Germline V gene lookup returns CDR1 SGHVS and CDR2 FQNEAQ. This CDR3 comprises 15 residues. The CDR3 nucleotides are TGTGCCAGCAGCATTAGCGGGGGTTCCTACAATGAGCAGTTCTTC. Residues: CASSISGGSYNEQFF. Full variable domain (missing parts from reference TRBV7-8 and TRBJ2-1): GAGVSQSPRYKVAKRGQDVALRCDPISGHVSLFWYQQALGQGPEFLTYFQNEAQLDKSGLPSDRFFAERPEGSVSTLKIQRTQQEDSAVYLCASSISGGSYNEQFFGPGTRLTVL.

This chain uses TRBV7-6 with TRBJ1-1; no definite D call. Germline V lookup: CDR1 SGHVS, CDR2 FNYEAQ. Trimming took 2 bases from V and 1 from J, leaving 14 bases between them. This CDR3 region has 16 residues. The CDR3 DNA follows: TGTGCCAGCAGCTTACAGTTGGCAGGCAGGAACACTGAAGCTTTCTTT. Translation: CASSLQLAGRNTEAFF.

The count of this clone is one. The CDR3 spells CASSQDFASGRPYF. The CDR3 DNA sequence: TGTGCCAGCAGCCAAGATTTCGCTAGCGGCCGTCCGTACTTC. The chain couples TRBV3-1 (or the pseudogene TRBV3-2) to TRBJ2-7; 7 nucleotides line up with TRBD2. Germline-derived CDR1 and CDR2 are LGHDT and YNNKEL (reference sequence). V was clipped by 0 bases and J by 12 bases; unmatched bases: 11. This CDR3 comprises 14 residues.

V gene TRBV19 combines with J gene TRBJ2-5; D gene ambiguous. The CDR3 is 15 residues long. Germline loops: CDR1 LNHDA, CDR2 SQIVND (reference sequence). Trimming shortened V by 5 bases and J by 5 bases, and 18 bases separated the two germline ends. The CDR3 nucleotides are TGTGCCAGTAGTCCCCAGAGAGGTAACGTGGAGACCCAGTACTTC. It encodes CASSPQRGNVETQYF.